These 21 T cell receptor beta chains came from one sample sequenced in a study of blood T cell repertoires in COVID-19. Profiled with immunoSEQ multiplex PCR; TCRdb holds only in-frame clones, not every one. This table has about 360,000 clones, 86% appearing once. The sequenced material came from peripheral blood. The source is an older woman with COVID-19, enrolled during active disease.

The chain carries TRBV5-1 and TRBJ2-5, with D possibly TRBD1 on 6 matching bases. The CDR3 is 14 amino acids. Germline V gene data show CDR1 as SGHRS and CDR2 as YFSETQ. V lost 2 bases and J lost 1, with 9 bases in between. CDR3 DNA: TGCGCCAGCAGCTTACGACAGGCCCAAGAGACCCAGTACTTC. It encodes CASSLRQAQETQYF.

The V gene is TRBV5-1, the J gene TRBJ2-7; D is perhaps TRBD1 (5 bases). V was clipped by 1 base and J by 6 bases, with 14 bases between them. CDR1 is SGHRS, CDR2 YFSETQ, per germline. The CDR3 length is 14 residues. CDR3 nucleotide sequence: TGCGCCAGCAGCTTGACGGCAGGGTATGGCGAGCAGTACTTC. This encodes CASSLTAGYGEQYF.

J is TRBJ1-2 and V is TRBV6-5; 10 bases match TRBD1. Losses at the gene ends were 6 bases for V and 5 bases for J; bases not matched to a gene: 9. The CDR3 is 15 residues long. CDR1 and CDR2 from the germline V gene are MNHEY and SVGAGI. The CDR3 loop is CASREGQGKRYGYTF. As DNA, the CDR3 is TGTGCCAGCAGAGAGGGACAGGGGAAGAGGTATGGCTACACCTTC.

This clone was seen only once. The gene calls are TRBV11-2 and TRBJ1-4, with 7 bases fitting TRBD1. V was clipped by 6 bases and J by 8 bases; unmatched bases: 12. The length of the CDR3 is 15 residues. Germline assignment: CDR1 SGHAT and CDR2 FQNNGV. The CDR3, as DNA: TGTGCCAGCAGGCATTTACAGGGGAGTGGGGAAAAACTGTTTTTT. This encodes CASRHLQGSGEKLFF.

This sequence joins TRBV19 and TRBJ1-1, with D tentatively TRBD1 (6 bases). Trimming shortened V by 5 bases and J by 0 bases, and 13 bases separated the two germline ends. Germline V gene data show CDR1 as LNHDA and CDR2 as SQIVND (reference sequence). The CDR3 is 15 amino acids. Here the CDR3 reads CASSLPQGLNTEAFF. The CDR3 DNA is TGTGCCAGTAGTCTTCCCCAGGGGTTGAACACTGAAGCTTTCTTT.

The genes are TRBV7-9 and TRBJ2-1; tentative D call: TRBD1 (6 bases). The V end was cut by 4 bases, the J end by 3 bases, with 13 bases between. Germline V lookup: CDR1 SEHNR, CDR2 FQNEAQ (reference sequence). The CDR3 covers 15 residues. CDR3 DNA: TGTGCCAGCAGCTCAACAGGGTTTTACTACAATGAGCAGTTCTTC. This translates into CASSSTGFYYNEQFF.

The chain combines TRBV21-1 with TRBJ1-4. TRBV21-1 is a pseudogene segment. This CDR3 region has 17 residues. This CDR3 reads CASSKAERGPTNEKLFF. DNA for the CDR3: TGTGCCAGCAGCAAAGCAGAGAGAGGTCCAACTAATGAAAAACTGTTTTTT.

The chain carries TRBV27 and TRBJ1-5, with D perhaps TRBD1 (6 bases). Trimming shortened V by 8 bases and J by 7 bases, and 27 bases separated the two germline ends. Germline CDR1 is MNHEY and CDR2 is SMNVEV (reference sequence). The CDR3 length is 17 residues. The CDR3: CASGPARLGARVQPQHF. CDR3 DNA: TGTGCCAGCGGGCCGGCTAGATTGGGGGCGCGGGTACAGCCCCAGCATTTT.

The genes are TRBV9 and TRBJ2-7, with unresolved D. Germline V gene lookup returns CDR1 SGDLS and CDR2 YYNGEE. Deletions cut 3 bases from V and 5 bases from J, with 12 bases between. The CDR3 runs to 13 residues. The CDR3 loop reads CASSDPGKDEQYF. The CDR3 DNA is TGTGCCAGCAGCGATCCAGGAAAGGACGAGCAGTACTTC.

V is TRBV6-6 and J is TRBJ2-7; D not resolved. With 6 bases removed from V and 2 bases from J, the gap between germline ends came to 11 bases. This CDR3 has 13 residues. Germline CDR1 is MNHNY and CDR2 is SVGAGI (reference sequence). CDR3: CASRASEPYEQYF. CDR3 in DNA: TGTGCCAGCAGGGCTTCCGAACCCTACGAGCAGTACTTC.

J is TRBJ1-2 and V is TRBV7-8, with D tentatively TRBD1 (5 bases). The CDR3 extends over 14 amino acids. Between the trimmed V and J ends, which lost 5 bases and 7 bases, there was a span of 17 bases. Germline CDR1 is SGHVS and CDR2 is FQNEAQ. CDR3 nucleotide sequence: TGTGCCAGCAGCCCCCTTGGGGGGGATTCTGGCTACACCTTC. It specifies CASSPLGGDSGYTF. The complete variable domain, with remaining parts taken from reference TRBV7-8 and TRBJ1-2, reads GAGVSQSPRYKVAKRGQDVALRCDPISGHVSLFWYQQALGQGPEFLTYFQNEAQLDKSGLPSDRFFAERPEGSVSTLKIQRTQQEDSAVYLCASSPLGGDSGYTFGSGTRLTVV.

V and J are TRBV16 and TRBJ2-7; possibly TRBD1 for D (6 bases). Trimming removed 1 base from V and 2 bases from J, with 12 bases in between. The germline CDR1 and CDR2 sequences are KGHSY and FQNENV. There are 15 residues in the CDR3. The CDR3 DNA reads TGTGCCAGCAGCCAATTGGTTACAGGGACCTACGAGCAGTACTTC. It encodes CASSQLVTGTYEQYF.

V and J are TRBV11-2 and TRBJ2-1, with D possibly being TRBD2 (7 bases). V lost 5 bases to trimming and J lost 10 bases, with 21 bases between them. There are 15 residues in the CDR3. Germline-derived CDR1 and CDR2 are SGHAT and FQNNGV. The CDR3 spells CASSQVRGGAGEQFF. In nucleotides, the CDR3 is TGTGCCAGCAGCCAAGTCCGTGGGGGGGCCGGGGAGCAGTTCTTC.

J is TRBJ1-3 and V is TRBV4-1, with 9 positions matching TRBD1. CDR3 size: 17 residues. The V and J ends lost 4 bases and 2 bases, in that order; junction bases with no gene match: 9. In germline, CDR1 is MGHRA, CDR2 YSYEKL. The DNA for the CDR3 is TGCGCCAGCAGCCGAGCTAGGAGGACAGGGGCTGGAAACACCATATATTTT. This sequence encodes CASSRARRTGAGNTIYF.

The chain's CDR3 is CASSYSGGYEKLFF. DNA of the CDR3: TGTGCCAGCAGTTACTCTGGAGGGTACGAAAAACTGTTTTTT. The genes are TRBV6-5 and TRBJ1-4, with D uncertain. CDR3 length: 14 amino acids. Germline CDR1 is MNHEY and CDR2 is SVGAGI. V gave up 0 bases and J gave up 8 bases, with 10 bases separating them.

CDR3 amino acids: CASSLWGVAFF. For the CDR3, the DNA is TGTGCCAGCAGCTTATGGGGGGTGGCTTTCTTT. The genes are TRBV11-3 and TRBJ1-1; D may be TRBD1 (5 bases). The CDR3 length is 11 residues. Trimming shortened V by 2 bases and J by 11 bases, and 9 bases separated the two germline ends. Looked up from germline, CDR1 is SGHNT and CDR2 is YENEEA.

This chain uses TRBV11-2 with TRBJ1-2; 8 bases align to TRBD1. Germline V lookup: CDR1 SGHAT, CDR2 FQNNGV. With V trimmed by 5 bases and J by 8 bases, 4 bases remained unmatched. The CDR3 runs to 12 residues. CDR3 residues: CASSPTGEGYTF. The CDR3 nucleotides are TGTGCCAGCAGCCCGACAGGGGAGGGCTACACCTTC.

This chain connects TRBV3-1 (or the pseudogene TRBV3-2) to TRBJ1-2; D remains ambiguous. The CDR3 extends over 12 amino acids. The V gene lost 2 bases and the J gene lost 7 bases, with 8 bases spanning the gap. The germline CDR1 and CDR2 sequences are LGHDT and YNNKEL (reference sequence). Here the CDR3 reads CASSQLEVGYTF. In nucleotides, the CDR3 is TGTGCCAGCAGCCAACTGGAGGTTGGCTACACCTTC.

The gene calls are TRBV30 and TRBJ1-2; D unresolved. Per germline, CDR1 GTSNPN and CDR2 SVGIG (reference sequence). V dropped 0 bases and J dropped 10 bases, with 12 bases sitting between them. The CDR3 spans 12 residues. CDR3 sequence reads: CAWSVLRPHYTF. The CDR3 nucleotides are TGTGCCTGGAGTGTACTAAGGCCACACTACACCTTC.

This sequence joins TRBV18 and TRBJ2-1, with a possible D match to TRBD1 (5 bases). The V gene's germline CDR1 is KGHSH and CDR2 LQKENI. The length of the CDR3 is 13 residues. With 0 bases removed from V and 7 bases from J, the gap between germline ends came to 7 bases. The CDR3 sequence: CASSPPTANEQFF. CDR3 nucleotides: TGTGCCAGCTCACCACCGACAGCTAATGAGCAGTTCTTC. The full variable domain, in which reference TRBV18 and TRBJ2-1 provide the parts outside the CDR3, is NAGVMQNPRHLVRRRGQEARLRCSPMKGHSHVYWYRQLPEEGLKFMVYLQKENIIDESGMPKERFSAEFPKEGPSILRIQQVVRGDSAAYFCASSPPTANEQFFGPGTRLTVL.

The chain joins TRBV7-9 to TRBJ1-2; 9 bases are shared with TRBD1. The germline V gene encodes CDR1 SEHNR and CDR2 FQNEAQ (reference sequence). J was trimmed by 5 bases and V by 5 bases; bases with no gene match: 9. This CDR3 is built from 15 residues. This CDR3 is CASSLFQQGAYGYTF. The CDR3 DNA follows: TGTGCCAGCAGCCTTTTCCAACAGGGGGCTTATGGCTACACCTTC. Supplemented by reference TRBV7-9 and TRBJ1-2, the full variable domain reads DTGVSQNPRHKITKRGQNVTFRCDPISEHNRLYWYRQTLGQGPEFLTYFQNEAQLEKSRLLSDRFSAERPKGSFSTLEIQRTEQGDSAMYLCASSLFQQGAYGYTFGSGTRLTVV.